This is a list of T cell receptor beta chains from one sample in a study of spatial heterogeneity in lung cancer. Using its own MiXCR run on the 5' RACE reads, TCRdb lists one record per CDR3 protein. The profile shows some 9,400 distinct CDR3 sequences, 2.9% of them singletons. Here the sequenced sample was lung tumor tissue, taken at surgery. All receptors derive from a male donor with early-stage non-small cell lung cancer. Each CDR3 is given with its conserved first and last residue.

>TRBJ1-2|TRBV7-2
CASSLLGNYGYTF
>TRBJ2-7|TRBV13
CASSLMILGQVYEQYF
>TRBJ2-4|TRBV6-2/TRBV6-3
CASRETGGSAKNIQYF
>TRBJ1-1|TRBV6-5
CASTGWTEAFF
>TRBJ1-2|TRBV28
CASSQTTANYGYTF
>TRBJ1-2|TRBV19
CSSSTEFQGYGYTF
>TRBJ2-2|TRBV7-2
CASSFRLAGNTGELFF
>TRBJ2-5|TRBV9
CASSVGGGGGQETQYF
>TRBJ2-5|TRBV7-8
CASSLDWDRDYF
>TRBJ1-6|TRBV12-3/TRBV12-4
CASRAGEANSPLHF
>TRBJ2-7|TRBV11-3
CASSSSTRIGQYF
>TRBJ1-4|TRBV7-9
CASSLGADEKLFF
>TRBJ2-6|TRBV7-9
CASSYPSTVPSGANVLTF
>TRBJ2-1|TRBV7-9
CASSFQEQFF
>TRBJ1-1|TRBV11-3
CASRLSQGENTEAFF
>TRBJ2-3|TRBV30
CAWSRGGADTQYF
>TRBJ2-5|TRBV7-2
CASSRRPGDRETQYF
>TRBJ2-1|TRBV20-1
CSARVRGLAGANEQFF
>TRBJ1-4|TRBV4-3
CASSHGTNEKLFF
>TRBJ1-1|TRBV24-1
CATSDSKGERDTEAFF
>TRBJ1-5|TRBV20-1
CSAKGRRQGAMEPQHF
>TRBJ2-7|TRBV7-9
CASSRATYEQYF
>TRBJ2-1|TRBV20-1
CSAATSSGGFQFF